These 4 T cell receptor beta chains originate from one sample sequenced in a study of metastatic and nonmetastatic thyroid tumors. All patients were untreated before thyroid surgery. TCRdb re-called clones via MiXCR from the PCR reads. The sample has approximately 40,000 clones; around 28% are singletons. The material sequenced was blood. The receptor set was obtained from a male donor with papillary thyroid cancer or a benign thyroid nodule (not recorded which). Some clones in this sample may be carry-over from other donors' samples.

This clone was seen repeatedly, ten times or more. This clone may be a read error of a much larger clone one base away. J is TRBJ2-7 and V is TRBV6-1, with D possibly TRBD1 on 6 matching bases. Germline CDR1 reads MNHNS; CDR2 reads SASEGT. The CDR3 totals 13 residues. Trimming stripped 11 bases from V and 5 bases from J, with 19 bases between. CDR3 protein: CAGRRWAGDEQYF. The CDR3 DNA is TGTGCCGGACGCCGCTGGGCAGGGGACGAGCAGTACTTC.

This clone has ten or more counts. This chain uses TRBV29-1 with TRBJ2-7; no clear D gene. This CDR3 comprises 12 residues. The V gene's germline CDR1 is SQVTM and CDR2 ANQGSEA. The V end lost 7 bases, the J end lost 3 bases, and 13 bases lay between the germline ends. The CDR3 is CSALQPGYEQYF. CDR3 in DNA: TGCAGCGCCCTCCAGCCCGGCTACGAGCAGTACTTC.

This clone is a singleton in its sample. The J gene is TRBJ2-7, the V gene TRBV7-2, with 8 bases matching TRBD2. Germline loops: CDR1 SGHTA, CDR2 FQGNSA. This CDR3 is 15 amino acids long. J was trimmed by 1 base and V by 5 bases; bases with no gene match: 7. The CDR3 loop is CASSATSGPSYEQYF. CDR3 in DNA: TGTGCCAGCAGCGCAACTAGCGGTCCTTCCTACGAGCAGTACTTC.

This clone showed up just a few times. At one boundary the junction diverges from the germline segment, which might be a read error. The chain is built from TRBV11-2 and TRBJ2-7; 8 positions agree with TRBD1. The CDR3 spans 19 residues. The V gene's germline CDR1 is SGHAT and CDR2 FQNNGV. The CDR3 reads CDSSPPGTGPRGVVIEQYF. CDR3 DNA sequence: TGTGACAGCAGCCCCCCCGGGACAGGCCCTAGAGGGGTAGTTATCGAGCAGTACTTC.